The 23 T cell receptor beta chains below all came from one sample that was sequenced in a study of cytomegalovirus exposure and HLA in healthy donors. Profiling relied on immunoSEQ multiplex PCR, and the TCRdb table lists in-frame clones only, not all of them. The profile shows about 130,000 clones, nearly 90% of them singletons. The sequenced material came from PBMCs. The origin of the receptors is a woman aged 18-29 years in good health and CMV-seropositive.

The sample holds one count of this clone. This chain joins TRBV7-9 and TRBJ2-7; maybe TRBD2 (6 bases). With 6 bases removed from V and 3 bases from J, the gap between germline ends came to 15 bases. The CDR3 loop spans 14 amino acids. Germline V lookup: CDR1 SEHNR, CDR2 FQNEAQ (reference sequence). The CDR3 is CASSGGLRLYEQYF. The CDR3 DNA reads as TGTGCCAGCAGTGGGGGACTTCGACTCTACGAGCAGTACTTC.

The V and J genes are TRBV6-5 and TRBJ1-1; no definite D call. The CDR3 is 12 amino acids. Trimming removed 5 bases at V and 1 base at J, with 5 bases between. Germline V CDR1 and CDR2: MNHEY, SVGAGI. For the CDR3, the DNA is TGTGCCAGCAGTAACAGGAACACTGAAGCTTTCTTT. Amino acids: CASSNRNTEAFF.

The rearrangement links TRBV10-3 to TRBJ1-1, with 8 bases identical to TRBD1. The CDR3 runs to 15 residues. Germline CDR1 and CDR2: ENHRY and SYGVKD. V lost 8 bases and J lost 2; bases outside the gene matches: 10. CDR3 residues: CAISRGAGGNTEAFF. DNA of the CDR3: TGTGCCATCTCCCGAGGGGCAGGGGGCAACACTGAAGCTTTCTTT.

V is TRBV10-3 and J is TRBJ2-7, with 8 bases aligning to TRBD1. The CDR3 has 16 residues. Germline CDR1 ENHRY, CDR2 SYGVKD. V dropped 3 bases and J dropped 5; count of bases not matched to a gene: 12. The CDR3 bases are TGTGCCATCAGTGATTCCCAGGGGGCTAAGAGAGACGAGCAGTACTTC. As protein: CAISDSQGAKRDEQYF.

The chain is built from TRBV6-5 and TRBJ2-2; 8 bases map to TRBD2. Germline-derived CDR1 and CDR2 are MNHEY and SVGAGI. This CDR3 contains 13 residues. The V and J ends lost 8 bases and 9 bases, in that order; junction bases with no gene match: 8. The CDR3 nucleotides are TGTGCCAGCGGAAACGGGGGGGCTCGGGAGCTGTTTTTT. Encoded protein: CASGNGGARELFF.

This sequence joins TRBV19 and TRBJ2-2; no clear D. Trimming stripped 10 bases from V and 11 bases from J, with 14 bases between. There are 11 residues in the CDR3. CDR1 LNHDA and CDR2 SQIVND come from the germline V gene (reference sequence). This CDR3 is CATKYGSELFF. CDR3 nucleotides: TGTGCCACCAAATACGGGTCTGAGCTGTTTTTT. The full variable domain, in which reference TRBV19 and TRBJ2-2 provide the parts outside the CDR3, is DGGITQSPKYLFRKEGQNVTLSCEQNLNHDAMYWYRQDPGQGLRLIYYSQIVNDFQKGDIAEGYSVSREKKESFPLTVTSAQKNPTAFYLCATKYGSELFFGEGSRLTVL.

The chain combines TRBV4-3 with TRBJ1-5; D call uncertain. The CDR3 is 14 residues long. Germline V gives CDR1 LGHNA, CDR2 YSLEER. Trimming took 1 base from V and 6 from J, leaving 10 bases between them. In DNA, the CDR3 is TGCGCCAGCAGCCAAGTCGTCCTAGGTCAGCCCCAGCATTTT. This encodes CASSQVVLGQPQHF.

The CDR3 loop is CASSPTGGNTGELFF. DNA of the CDR3: TGTGCCAGCAGCCCGACAGGGGGGAACACCGGGGAGCTGTTTTTT. J is TRBJ2-2 and V is TRBV5-4, with 9 bases matching TRBD1. Looked up from germline, CDR1 is SGHNT and CDR2 is YYREEE (reference sequence). This CDR3 has 15 amino acids. The trim removed 4 bases at V and 1 base at J, leaving 2 bases unmatched.

J is TRBJ1-1 and V is TRBV5-4, with unresolved D. The germline gives CDR1 SGHNT, CDR2 YYREEE (reference sequence). The CDR3 consists of 15 residues. Trimming left V 3 bases short and J 1 base short, with 13 bases between. CDR3 in DNA: TGTGCCAGCAGCTCTTCCAGGAGGGAGAACACTGAAGCTTTCTTT. As protein: CASSSSRRENTEAFF.

The chain has TRBV28 and TRBJ1-1; 7 bases align to TRBD1. The germline CDR1 and CDR2 sequences are MDHEN and SYDVKM. The V segment lost 5 bases and the J segment 5 bases; nucleotides outside the gene matches: 8. This CDR3 region has 14 residues. CDR3 sequence reads: CASSETGALTEAFF. CDR3 nucleotide sequence: TGTGCCAGCAGTGAAACAGGGGCCTTGACTGAAGCTTTCTTT.

The chain employs TRBV11-2 and TRBJ2-1; the D gene is possibly TRBD2 (6 bases). Germline CDR1 and CDR2: SGHAT and FQNNGV. The CDR3 covers 15 residues. The V gene lost 1 base and the J gene lost 3 bases, with 10 bases spanning the gap. In DNA form, the CDR3 reads TGTGCCAGCAGCTTAGTTTCGCGGGGCTACAATGAGCAGTTCTTC. This codes for CASSLVSRGYNEQFF.

The rearrangement uses TRBV14 and TRBJ2-3; no clear D gene. The germline CDR1 and CDR2 sequences are SGHDN and FVKESK. This CDR3 has 12 amino acids. Trimming left V 1 base short and J 5 bases short, with 4 bases between. CDR3 region: CASSQAGDTQYF. DNA for the CDR3: TGTGCCAGCAGCCAAGCGGGAGATACGCAGTATTTT.

The rearrangement joins TRBV6-1 to TRBJ2-7; 10 nucleotides align to TRBD2. Losses at the gene ends were 0 bases for V and 2 bases for J; bases not matched to a gene: 10. Germline V gene lookup returns CDR1 MNHNS and CDR2 SASEGT. CDR3 length: 18 amino acids. This CDR3 reads CASSEAKRGGPDAYEQYF. DNA for the CDR3: TGTGCCAGCAGTGAAGCGAAGCGGGGGGGCCCAGATGCCTACGAGCAGTACTTC.

This clone has just a few counts. The chain couples TRBV7-9 to TRBJ1-6, with D possibly matching TRBD1 (5 bases). Trimming took 1 base from V and 12 from J, leaving 19 bases between them. The CDR3 has 16 residues. Per germline, CDR1 SEHNR and CDR2 FQNEAQ (reference sequence). CDR3 DNA sequence: TGTGCCAGCAGCTTAGTTACAGGCAGGGAAGTTTTACCCCTCCACTTT. Translation: CASSLVTGREVLPLHF.

This clone occurred a few times. The chain couples TRBV7-6 to TRBJ1-5; 9 nucleotides align to TRBD1. Trimming cost V 6 bases and J 7 bases; bases outside gene matches: 7. The germline CDR1 and CDR2 sequences are SGHVS and FNYEAQ. The CDR3 is 14 amino acids. The CDR3 loop reads CASSLQGAGQPQHF. The CDR3 coding sequence is TGTGCCAGCAGTTTACAGGGGGCTGGCCAGCCCCAGCATTTT.

The gene calls are TRBV28 and TRBJ2-7; 9 bases are shared with TRBD2. V was clipped by 2 bases and J by 1 base; unmatched bases: 3. Germline loops: CDR1 MDHEN, CDR2 SYDVKM. The CDR3 has 15 amino acids. DNA of the CDR3: TGTGCCAGCAGTTTAGCTAGCGGGGAATCCTACGAGCAGTACTTC. This codes for CASSLASGESYEQYF. Together with reference TRBV28 and TRBJ2-7, the CDR3 gives the full variable domain: DVKVTQSSRYLVKRTGEKVFLECVQDMDHENMFWYRQDPGLGLRLIYFSYDVKMKEKGDIPEGYSVSREKKERFSLILESASTNQTSMYLCASSLASGESYEQYFGPGTRLTVT.

The chain joins TRBV11-2 to TRBJ2-3; the D gene is possibly TRBD2 (6 bases). V was shortened by 3 bases and J by 4 bases, with 14 bases between the two germline ends. The CDR3 length is 15 residues. The germline V gene has CDR1 SGHAT and CDR2 FQNNGV. The CDR3 DNA follows: TGTGCCAGCAGCTTGGCAGGCAGGGAGGCAGATACGCAGTATTTT. Residues: CASSLAGREADTQYF.

As regards this clone: The identical CDR3 is also encoded by other nucleotide sequences in the sample. The rearrangement uses TRBV27 and TRBJ2-3; TRBD2 matches 11 bases. This CDR3 has 16 amino acids. Germline trimming cut 5 bases from V and 3 bases from J; bases unmatched to any gene: 7. CDR1 MNHEY and CDR2 SMNVEV come from the germline V gene (reference sequence). In DNA, the CDR3 is TGTGCCAGCAGTCCCGCCCTAGCGGGGGGTACAGATACGCAGTATTTT. This translates into CASSPALAGGTDTQYF.

J is TRBJ2-3 and V is TRBV23-1; 9 bases line up with TRBD1. TRBV23-1 qualifies as an ORF whose function is uncertain. The CDR3 spans 18 residues. The trim removed 0 bases at V and 5 bases at J, leaving 12 bases unmatched. CDR3 loop: CASSQSYVWTGDGDTQYF. CDR3 nucleotides: TGCGCCAGCAGTCAATCGTATGTTTGGACAGGGGATGGAGATACGCAGTATTTT.

This sequence joins TRBV6-1 and TRBJ2-7; no clear D gene. Germline V gene lookup returns CDR1 MNHNS and CDR2 SASEGT. The CDR3 runs 16 residues. V was clipped by 4 bases and J by 0 bases, with 16 bases between them. CDR3 nucleotides: TGTGCCAGCAGTGCGAACAGTCTCCAAATCTCCTACGAGCAGTACTTC. It is translated as CASSANSLQISYEQYF.

The chain recombines TRBV9 with TRBJ2-1; 9 bases map to TRBD1. This CDR3 contains 17 residues. Germline values: CDR1 SGDLS, CDR2 YYNGEE. V lost 0 bases, J lost 9 bases, and 13 bases stayed unmatched. DNA for the CDR3: TGTGCCAGCAGCGTAGGACAGGGGGGCCGGGGTGTGGGTGAGCAGTTCTTC. It encodes CASSVGQGGRGVGEQFF. The full variable domain, its missing parts supplied by reference TRBV9 and TRBJ2-1, is DSGVTQTPKHLITATGQRVTLRCSPRSGDLSVYWYQQSLDQGLQFLIQYYNGEERAKGNILERFSAQQFPDLHSELNLSSLELGDSALYFCASSVGQGGRGVGEQFFGPGTRLTVL.

The CDR3 nucleotides read TGCAGCGCCGTTAGACAGGGGGAGAACACTGAAGCTTTCTTT. It codes for CSAVRQGENTEAFF. The genes are TRBV29-1 and TRBJ1-1, with 9 nucleotides matching TRBD1. Per the germline V gene, CDR1 is SQVTM and CDR2 is ANQGSEA. The length of the CDR3 is 14 residues. V shed 7 bases, J shed 1 base, and the junction held 7 bases outside the gene matches.

The chain employs TRBV18 and TRBJ1-5; TRBD1 agrees at 8 bases. The CDR3 runs to 15 residues. Germline V gene data show CDR1 as KGHSH and CDR2 as LQKENI. J gave up 7 bases and V 6 bases, and 11 bases lay outside the gene matches. CDR3 coding DNA: TGTGCCAGCTCGGAGGGGACAGGCAGTAACCAGCCCCAGCATTTT. Translating gives CASSEGTGSNQPQHF.